Below, 23 T cell receptor beta chains from the same sample are listed, as sequenced in a study of cytomegalovirus exposure and HLA in healthy donors. PCR was performed using 60 Vbeta and 13 Jbeta primers. Only in-frame clones appear in the TCRdb table, and some are missing; sequencing was by immunoSEQ multiplex PCR. The data show around 80,000 clones, 70% to 80% seen once. Source material: PBMCs. These receptors were obtained from a man aged 40-49 years in good health and CMV-seropositive.

This chain joins TRBV14 and TRBJ2-1, with D possibly TRBD1 on 5 matching bases. CDR3 size: 14 residues. Trimming took off 6 bases at V and 14 bases at J, with 23 bases between the two ends. Germline assignment: CDR1 SGHDN and CDR2 FVKESK. The CDR3 loop is CASSQQDTRPQEFF. Written as DNA, the CDR3 is TGTGCCAGCAGTCAACAGGACACACGGCCCCAGGAGTTCTTC.

The chain employs TRBV19 and TRBJ1-1; 9 nucleotides match TRBD1. The length of the CDR3 is 16 residues. Germline values: CDR1 LNHDA, CDR2 SQIVND (reference sequence). The ends lost 6 bases at V and 1 base at J; junction bases unmatched: 9. The CDR3 is CASRITGGAGNTEAFF. CDR3 DNA sequence: TGTGCCAGTAGAATTACAGGGGGCGCGGGGAACACTGAAGCTTTCTTT.

The chain has TRBV9 and TRBJ1-2; TRBD1 agrees at 9 bases. The ends lost 3 bases at V and 4 bases at J; junction bases unmatched: 7. The CDR3 spans 15 residues. Germline loops: CDR1 SGDLS, CDR2 YYNGEE. CDR3 nucleotides: TGTGCCAGCAGCGCGGGGACAGGGAAGGGCTATGGCTACACCTTC. Translating it yields CASSAGTGKGYGYTF. Full variable domain (missing parts from reference TRBV9 and TRBJ1-2): DSGVTQTPKHLITATGQRVTLRCSPRSGDLSVYWYQQSLDQGLQFLIQYYNGEERAKGNILERFSAQQFPDLHSELNLSSLELGDSALYFCASSAGTGKGYGYTFGSGTRLTVV.

The rearrangement uses TRBV7-8 and TRBJ1-2, with D possibly TRBD1 on 5 matching bases. V gave up 4 bases and J gave up 8 bases, with 17 bases separating them. The CDR3 is made up of 14 amino acids. CDR1 SGHVS and CDR2 FQNEAQ come from the germline V gene. This CDR3 reads CASSSSGNPGGYTF. The CDR3 nucleotides read TGTGCCAGCAGCTCCTCAGGGAACCCAGGAGGCTACACCTTC.

This rearrangement joins TRBV28 to TRBJ2-1; 9 bases are shared with TRBD2. J gave up 10 bases and V 2 bases, and 6 bases lay outside the gene matches. The CDR3 has 14 amino acids. The germline CDR1 and CDR2 sequences are MDHEN and SYDVKM. CDR3 amino acids: CASSLSGRPREQFF. In nucleotides, the CDR3 is TGTGCCAGCAGTTTAAGCGGGAGGCCCAGGGAGCAGTTCTTC.

The rearrangement links TRBV27 to TRBJ1-5, with TRBD1 matching over 10 bases. The CDR3 is 15 amino acids. After removal of 4 bases from V and 7 bases from J, the junction contained 7 bases not matched to a gene. The germline CDR1 and CDR2 sequences are MNHEY and SMNVEV (reference sequence). The CDR3 is CASSSYRDRGQPQHF. CDR3 sequence (DNA): TGTGCCAGCAGTTCCTACCGGGACAGGGGCCAGCCCCAGCATTTT.

Regarding this clone: Other nucleotide sequences from this sample produce the same CDR3. V and J are TRBV30 and TRBJ1-3, with D perhaps TRBD1 (5 bases). This CDR3 spans 14 amino acids. Germline assignment: CDR1 GTSNPN and CDR2 SVGIG (reference sequence). The germline V and J ends were trimmed by 0 bases and 2 bases, with 8 bases remaining between them. This chain's CDR3 is CAWSVGGAGNTIYF. For the CDR3, the DNA is TGTGCCTGGAGTGTAGGAGGGGCTGGAAACACCATATATTTT.

This clone was recorded a few times. The rearrangement joins TRBV5-1 to TRBJ2-1; 9 bases are shared with TRBD2. Trimming removed 7 bases from V and 0 bases from J; junction bases left unmatched: 17. In germline, CDR1 is SGHRS, CDR2 YFSETQ. The CDR3 covers 19 residues. The CDR3 is CASAPGPSGKRSSYNEQFF. In DNA form, the CDR3 reads TGCGCCAGCGCCCCCGGGCCTAGCGGGAAAAGAAGCTCCTACAATGAGCAGTTCTTC.

This chain uses TRBV28 with TRBJ1-1; D not resolved. The CDR3 is made up of 13 amino acids. V was pared by 7 bases and J by 1 base, with 10 bases between. The germline gives CDR1 MDHEN, CDR2 SYDVKM. As DNA, the CDR3 is TGTGCCAGCATTCCGTATAGGAACACTGAAGCTTTCTTT. The encoded protein is CASIPYRNTEAFF.

The chain joins TRBV7-2 to TRBJ2-5; tentative D call: TRBD2 (7 bases). The germline gives CDR1 SGHTA, CDR2 FQGNSA. With 7 bases removed from V and 4 bases from J, the gap between germline ends came to 19 bases. There are 15 residues in the CDR3. CDR3 loop: CASNREGGRAETQYF. CDR3 nucleotides: TGTGCCAGCAATCGCGAGGGGGGGCGGGCAGAGACCCAGTACTTC.

This chain connects TRBV28 to TRBJ1-2, with 8 positions matching TRBD1. CDR1 and CDR2 (germline): MDHEN, SYDVKM. V trimming: 4 bases; J trimming: 4 bases; junction bases outside the gene matches: 5. The CDR3 spans 14 residues. This CDR3 is CASSSNRGGYGYTF. Written as DNA, the CDR3 is TGTGCCAGCAGTTCGAACAGGGGGGGCTATGGCTACACCTTC.

The CDR3 is CASSWTSGSTDTQYF. CDR3 DNA sequence: TGTGCCAGCAGCTGGACTAGCGGAAGCACAGATACGCAGTATTTT. V and J are TRBV27 and TRBJ2-3; 10 positions agree with TRBD2. Germline assignment: CDR1 MNHEY and CDR2 SMNVEV (reference sequence). The trim removed 6 bases at V and 0 bases at J, leaving 3 bases unmatched. The CDR3 loop spans 15 amino acids.

The rearrangement uses TRBV7-9 and TRBJ1-1; D is uncertain. Germline V gene lookup returns CDR1 SEHNR and CDR2 FQNEAQ (reference sequence). This CDR3 has 14 residues. Trimming took off 3 bases at V and 0 bases at J, with 8 bases between the two ends. The CDR3 here is CASSFGSMNTEAFF. The CDR3 DNA sequence: TGTGCCAGCAGCTTCGGGTCTATGAACACTGAAGCTTTCTTT.

This clone was counted between two and nine times. This chain joins TRBV7-4 and TRBJ2-7; 9 positions match TRBD1. CDR1 SGHVT and CDR2 SQSDAQ come from the germline V gene. The trim removed 2 bases at V and 5 bases at J, leaving 7 bases unmatched. The CDR3 has 15 residues. As DNA, the CDR3 is TGTGCCAGCAGCTTAATCGACAGGGGGTTAGACGAGCAGTACTTC. Protein product: CASSLIDRGLDEQYF.

The sample holds one count of this clone. CDR3 sequence: CAWSSGGINEQFF. For the CDR3, the DNA is TGTGCCTGGTCAAGCGGGGGAATCAATGAGCAGTTCTTC. The gene calls are TRBV30 and TRBJ2-1; 8 bases line up with TRBD2. The junction had 6 bases not matched to a gene; V was cut back by 5 bases and J by 6 bases. Germline V lookup: CDR1 GTSNPN, CDR2 SVGIG (reference sequence). The CDR3 runs to 13 residues. Full variable domain (outside the CDR3, taken from reference TRBV30 and TRBJ2-1): SQTIHQWPATLVQPVGSPLSLECTVEGTSNPNLYWYRQAAGRGLQLLFYSVGIGQISSEVPQNLSASRPQDRQFILSSKKLLLSDSGFYLCAWSSGGINEQFFGPGTRLTVL.

This chain links TRBV6-6 with TRBJ2-5; D is perhaps TRBD1 (6 bases). V lost 3 bases and J 2 bases, leaving 10 bases between the germline ends. Germline CDR1 is MNHNY and CDR2 is SVGAGI (reference sequence). The CDR3 contains 14 residues. The DNA for the CDR3 is TGTGCCAGCAGTTATCAGGGGATACAAGAGACCCAGTACTTC. Its protein product is CASSYQGIQETQYF.

A word on this clone: The sample carries other DNA sequences with the same CDR3. The chain uses TRBV30 and TRBJ2-7; no firm D call. CDR1 is GTSNPN and CDR2 is SVGIG in the germline V gene (reference sequence). The CDR3 length is 11 residues. The V end lost 2 bases, the J end lost 4 bases, and 6 bases lay between the germline ends. CDR3 residues: CAWSPHYEQYF. The CDR3 DNA reads TGTGCCTGGAGTCCCCATTACGAGCAGTACTTC.

This clone has only one observation. The chain uses TRBV2 and TRBJ2-6; 9 bases are a match to TRBD1. V was pared by 6 bases and J by 0 bases, with 3 bases of the junction left unmatched. From germline, CDR1 is SNHLY and CDR2 FYNNEI. This CDR3 spans 16 amino acids. CDR3 protein: CASRDRGVSGANVLTF. CDR3 DNA sequence: TGTGCCAGCAGGGACAGGGGTGTCTCTGGGGCCAACGTCCTGACTTTC.

The genes are TRBV28 and TRBJ1-2, with D maybe TRBD1 (5 bases). V shed 3 bases and J shed 5 bases, with 7 bases lying between them. In germline, CDR1 is MDHEN, CDR2 SYDVKM. This CDR3 is built from 12 residues. The CDR3 nucleotides are TGTGCCAGCAGTTTGCGGGGGTATGGCTACACCTTC. This gives the protein CASSLRGYGYTF.

V usage is TRBV7-3 and J usage is TRBJ2-1; tentatively, D is TRBD1 (5 bases). The germline V gene encodes CDR1 SGHTA and CDR2 FQGTGA. V was clipped by 5 bases and J by 10 bases, with 15 bases between them. This CDR3 is 13 amino acids long. The CDR3 reads CASSIDSIGEQFF. As DNA, the CDR3 is TGTGCCAGCAGCATAGACAGCATTGGGGAGCAGTTCTTC. Using reference TRBV7-3 and TRBJ2-1 for the parts outside the CDR3, the full variable domain is GAGVSQTPSNKVTEKGKYVELRCDPISGHTALYWYRQSLGQGPEFLIYFQGTGAADDSGLPNDRFFAVRPEGSVSTLKIQRTERGDSAVYLCASSIDSIGEQFFGPGTRLTVL.

V and J are TRBV7-2 and TRBJ2-7; 14 nucleotides line up with TRBD2. Germline V gives CDR1 SGHTA, CDR2 FQGNSA. With V trimmed by 5 bases and J by 3 bases, 3 bases remained unmatched. The CDR3 covers 15 residues. As DNA, the CDR3 is TGTGCCAGCAGCGTGGGACTAGCGGGGGACTACGAGCAGTACTTC. It encodes CASSVGLAGDYEQYF.

The gene calls are TRBV11-3 and TRBJ2-3; 13 positions agree with TRBD2. V was pared by 1 base and J by 5 bases, with 3 bases of the junction left unmatched. CDR3 size: 16 residues. Germline CDR1 is SGHNT and CDR2 is YENEEA. The CDR3 DNA reads TGTGCCAGCAGCTTAGGGACTAGCGGGAGAGGAGATACGCAGTATTTT. Amino acids: CASSLGTSGRGDTQYF.

Of note for this clone: Other DNA variants within this sample encode the same CDR3. V is TRBV9 and J is TRBJ2-3, with 11 bases matching TRBD2. CDR1 SGDLS and CDR2 YYNGEE come from the germline V gene. Trimming cost V 0 bases and J 5 bases; bases outside gene matches: 2. The CDR3 length is 15 residues. CDR3: CASSVVSGGGDTQYF. The CDR3 DNA is TGTGCCAGCAGCGTAGTTAGCGGGGGGGGAGATACGCAGTATTTT.